The present T cell receptor beta chain was sequenced within a study of CD8 T cells in ankylosing spondylitis. Overall study results and limits: For ankylosing spondylitis blood, a TCR beta motif of under ten highly homologous variants appeared characteristic.

This clonotype appeared many times. Its antigen is unidentified. TCRdb fed the 5' RACE reads into MiXCR, producing one record per CDR3 protein. The sample lists more than 600,000 distinct CDR3 sequences, around 20% occurring once. Material: blood, either unsorted or a sorted T cell fraction (not recorded which). The TCR was taken from a male donor with ankylosing spondylitis.

CDR3 sequence: CASSFSGGTGELFF. The CDR3 DNA is TGTGCCAGCAGTTTTTCAGGGGGCACCGGGGAGCTGTTTTTT. This chain connects TRBV7-2 to TRBJ2-2, with 7 bases fitting TRBD1. The V and J ends lost 6 bases and 4 bases, in that order; junction bases with no gene match: 5. Germline lookup yields CDR1 SGHTA and CDR2 FQGNSA. This CDR3 is 14 amino acids long.